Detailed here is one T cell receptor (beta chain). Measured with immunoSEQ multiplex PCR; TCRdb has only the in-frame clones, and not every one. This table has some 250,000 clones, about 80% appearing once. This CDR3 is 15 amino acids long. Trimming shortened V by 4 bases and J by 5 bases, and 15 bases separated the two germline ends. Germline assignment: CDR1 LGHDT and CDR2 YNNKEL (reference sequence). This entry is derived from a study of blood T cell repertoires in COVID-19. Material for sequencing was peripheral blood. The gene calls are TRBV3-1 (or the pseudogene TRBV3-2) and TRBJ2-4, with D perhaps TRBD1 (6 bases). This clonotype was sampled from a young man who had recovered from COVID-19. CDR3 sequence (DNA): TGTGCCAGCAGCCCCTGGACAGACAGCCAAAACATTCAGTACTTC. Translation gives CASSPWTDSQNIQYF.